Listed below are T cell receptor beta chains from one sample, sequenced in a study of cytomegalovirus exposure and HLA in healthy donors. Libraries were prepared by immunoSEQ multiplex PCR; TCRdb keeps only in-frame clonotypes and omits some of them. Among around 180,000 clones listed, roughly 80% were seen once. Sequenced input: PBMCs. These receptors all come from a woman aged 45-65 years in good health and CMV-seropositive. The CDR3 runs from the conserved cysteine through the conserved F or W. The D gene is left open where the match is weak. Size values are once, few and many counts, or a class for expanded clones, and some rows have none.

V	J	D	size	DNA	CDR3
TRBV9	TRBJ2-2	TRBD2	-	TGTGCCAGCAGCGGGACTAGCGGGGGTTATAACACCGGGGAGCTGTTTTTT	CASSGTSGGYNTGELFF
TRBV6-1	TRBJ2-3	TRBD1	-	TGTGCCAGCAGTGAAGAGACGGGGACAGGATGTACGCAGTATTTT	CASSEETGTGCTQYF
TRBV5-1	TRBJ2-1	TRBD2	few	TGCGCCAGCAGCGAACGGGAGGCCGTCTCCTACAATGAGCAGTTCTTC	CASSEREAVSYNEQFF
TRBV10-3	TRBJ2-5	-	-	TGTGCCATCAGTGCCGCTCCAGGACAAGAGACCCAGTACTTC	CAISAAPGQETQYF
TRBV2	TRBJ1-5	-	-	TGTGCCAGCCAGGAGGGGAGCAATCAGCCCCAGCATTTT	CASQEGSNQPQHF
TRBV6-1	TRBJ2-5	TRBD2	few	TGTGCCAGCAGTGATGGGACTAGCGGGTACCAAGAGACCCAGTACTTC	CASSDGTSGYQETQYF
TRBV4-1	TRBJ2-1	TRBD2	-	TGCGCCAGCAGCCAGGCCCGGGGGGTCTCCTACAATGAGCAGTTCTTC	CASSQARGVSYNEQFF
TRBV2	TRBJ2-7	TRBD2	-	TGTGCCAGCAGGTCCTCCGGGACTAGAGGCGAGCAGTACTTC	CASRSSGTRGEQYF
TRBV7-3	TRBJ2-1	TRBD1	-	TGTGCCAGCAGCTCACAGGGGGTGTCCTACAATGAGCAGTTCTTC	CASSSQGVSYNEQFF
TRBV7-7	TRBJ1-1	-	-	TGTGCCAGCAGCCCCAGGGAGGGGACTGAAGCTTTCTTT	CASSPREGTEAFF
TRBV27	TRBJ1-4	TRBD1	-	TGTGCCAGCAGTCTCCTCAGGGGGGCTAATGAAAAACTGTTTTTT	CASSLLRGANEKLFF
TRBV6-5	TRBJ2-7	-	-	TGTGCCAGCAACCGAGGTCCTTCTTGGGGGGAGCAGTATTTC	CASNRGPSWGEQYF
TRBV15	TRBJ2-1	TRBD1	-	TGTGCCACCAGCAGGCCTGGGACAGTCAATGAGCAGTTCTTC	CATSRPGTVNEQFF
TRBV19	TRBJ1-5	TRBD1	-	TGTGCCAGTACCAAAGGGACAGGGAACAACAATCAGCCCCAGCATTTT	CASTKGTGNNNQPQHF
TRBV9	TRBJ1-5	-	-	TGTGCCAGCAGCGTTGGGTGGGGGGGCGTTCAGCCCCAGCATTTT	CASSVGWGGVQPQHF
TRBV2	TRBJ2-1	-	once	TGTGCCAGCAGTGAGGTAGGGAGCTCCTACAATGAGCAGTTCTTC	CASSEVGSSYNEQFF